A single sample gave rise to the 26 T cell receptor beta chains below, sequenced in a study of memory CD4+ T cells and cytomegalovirus serostatus. The sort gate was single viable CD3+CD4+CD8-CD45RO+ cells for memory CD4+ T cells. The method was immunoSEQ multiplex PCR; TCRdb's version includes in-frame clones alone and lacks a portion of them. The table has tens of thousands of clones, around 80% seen once; the top ten hold 0.95% to 1.2%. The sample comprised memory CD4+ T cells from blood. Receptor source: an adult in good health and CMV-seronegative.

This clone was detected only once. The V and J genes are TRBV13 and TRBJ1-3; D ambiguous. Germline-derived CDR1 and CDR2 are PRHDT and FYEKMQ (reference sequence). V was cut by 0 bases and J by 2 bases, with 8 bases left in between. This CDR3 is built from 15 residues. CDR3 coding DNA: TGTGCCAGCAGCTTAGGCCATAGCGCTGGAAACACCATATATTTT. Translated: CASSLGHSAGNTIYF.

This rearrangement joins TRBV5-4 to TRBJ2-2; TRBD2 might be the D (6 bases). Per the germline V gene, CDR1 is SGHNT and CDR2 is YYREEE (reference sequence). Trimming left V 4 bases short and J 8 bases short, with 15 bases between. CDR3 size: 14 residues. This chain's CDR3 is CASSTETSSGELFF. CDR3 in DNA: TGTGCCAGCAGCACAGAGACTAGTTCGGGGGAGCTGTTTTTT. The whole variable domain, remainder taken from reference TRBV5-4 and TRBJ2-2, is ETGVTQSPTHLIKTRGQQVTLRCSSQSGHNTVSWYQQALGQGPQFIFQYYREEENGRGNFPPRFSGLQFPNYSSELNVNALELDDSALYLCASSTETSSGELFFGEGSRLTVL.

The genes are TRBV25-1 and TRBJ1-1, with D possibly matching TRBD1 (5 bases). The CDR3 sequence is 13 residues long. V was trimmed by 4 bases and J by 7 bases, leaving 13 bases between them. CDR1 MGHDK and CDR2 SYGVNS come from the germline V gene. The CDR3 region is CASSVTGGVEAFF. DNA for the CDR3: TGTGCCAGCAGTGTAACGGGGGGGGTTGAAGCTTTCTTT.

The chain joins TRBV20-1 to TRBJ2-3; no clear D gene. The CDR3 length is 11 residues. Germline V CDR1 and CDR2: DFQATT, SNEGSKA (reference sequence). CDR3 protein: CSTQVAYTQYF. The CDR3, as DNA: TGCAGCACCCAAGTGGCGTATACGCAGTATTTT.

This chain uses TRBV30 with TRBJ1-6, with D hard to call. V was cut by 1 base and J by 8 bases, with 15 bases left in between. From germline, CDR1 is GTSNPN and CDR2 SVGIG (reference sequence). CDR3 size: 15 residues. CDR3 residues: CAWSGGNLGDSPLHF. The CDR3 DNA follows: TGTGCCTGGAGTGGAGGGAACCTTGGGGATTCACCCCTCCACTTT.

The CDR3 loop reads CAWSSLAEYNEQFF. In nucleotides, the CDR3 is TGTGCCTGGAGTAGTCTAGCGGAATACAATGAGCAGTTCTTC. The chain employs TRBV30 and TRBJ2-1, with 7 bases fitting TRBD2. CDR3 length equals 14 residues. V was pared by 2 bases and J by 4 bases, with 5 bases of the junction left unmatched. Germline lookup yields CDR1 GTSNPN and CDR2 SVGIG (reference sequence).

This chain's CDR3 is CASRPGQGLGSGTEAFF. CDR3 coding DNA: TGTGCCAGTAGACCGGGACAGGGTCTGGGTAGTGGGACTGAAGCTTTCTTT. The chain combines TRBV19 with TRBJ1-1; 9 nucleotides align to TRBD1. Germline assignment: CDR1 LNHDA and CDR2 SQIVND (reference sequence). With 6 bases clipped from V and 5 bases from J, the junction kept 16 bases outside the gene matches. This CDR3 spans 17 amino acids.

The J gene is TRBJ1-2, the V gene TRBV19; 9 nucleotides line up with TRBD1. Per the germline V gene, CDR1 is LNHDA and CDR2 is SQIVND (reference sequence). Germline trimming cut 4 bases from V and 2 bases from J; bases unmatched to any gene: 8. The CDR3 extends over 16 amino acids. CDR3 region: CASSRLSGTGNYGYTF. The CDR3 nucleotides read TGTGCCAGTAGTAGACTTTCCGGGACAGGGAACTATGGCTACACCTTC.

This clone has only a few counts. The chain uses TRBV19 and TRBJ1-2; weak D call: TRBD1 (6 bases). Germline CDR1 LNHDA, CDR2 SQIVND (reference sequence). This CDR3 has 16 residues. With 3 bases removed from V and 5 bases from J, the gap between germline ends came to 19 bases. Here the CDR3 reads CASSIAGAPPPYGYTF. In DNA form, the CDR3 reads TGTGCCAGTAGTATTGCAGGGGCGCCCCCCCCTTATGGCTACACCTTC. The full variable domain, completed using reference TRBV19 and TRBJ1-2, is DGGITQSPKYLFRKEGQNVTLSCEQNLNHDAMYWYRQDPGQGLRLIYYSQIVNDFQKGDIAEGYSVSREKKESFPLTVTSAQKNPTAFYLCASSIAGAPPPYGYTFGSGTRLTVV.

This clone has only a few counts. The rearrangement joins TRBV5-1 to TRBJ1-1; D is unresolved. Trimming took 4 bases from V and 1 from J, leaving 11 bases between them. Per germline, CDR1 SGHRS and CDR2 YFSETQ. This CDR3 contains 14 residues. CDR3 bases: TGCGCCAGCAGCGGACTTAGTGGGAACACTGAAGCTTTCTTT. It encodes CASSGLSGNTEAFF.

V is TRBV6-1 and J is TRBJ2-5; D remains unclear. The CDR3 consists of 11 residues. Germline CDR1 reads MNHNS; CDR2 reads SASEGT. V was clipped by 5 bases and J by 5 bases, with 6 bases between them. The CDR3 nucleotides read TGTGCCAGCAGTACCATTGAGACCCAGTACTTC. It codes for CASSTIETQYF.

The chain has TRBV4-1 and TRBJ1-1, with D tentatively TRBD1 (5 bases). CDR1 is MGHRA, CDR2 YSYEKL, per germline. CDR3 length equals 15 residues. V shed 4 bases and J shed 10 bases, with 22 bases lying between them. The CDR3 spells CASSPLRGEVSGAFF. CDR3 sequence (DNA): TGCGCCAGCAGCCCCCTGCGGGGGGAGGTTTCGGGAGCTTTCTTT.

There are a few counts of this clone. CDR3 protein: CASSLERDTQYF. Written as DNA, the CDR3 is TGTGCCAGCAGCTTGGAGAGAGATACGCAGTATTTT. The V gene is TRBV5-4, the J gene TRBJ2-3, with D uncertain. Germline CDR1 reads SGHNT; CDR2 reads YYREEE (reference sequence). The CDR3 spans 12 residues. The V and J ends lost 0 bases and 5 bases respectively, with 4 bases between them. Using reference TRBV5-4 and TRBJ2-3 for the parts outside the CDR3, the full variable domain is ETGVTQSPTHLIKTRGQQVTLRCSSQSGHNTVSWYQQALGQGPQFIFQYYREEENGRGNFPPRFSGLQFPNYSSELNVNALELDDSALYLCASSLERDTQYFGPGTRLTVL.

The J gene is TRBJ1-1, the V gene TRBV5-1; no firm D call. CDR1 is SGHRS and CDR2 is YFSETQ in the germline V gene. V shed 4 bases and J shed 4 bases, with 23 bases lying between them. The CDR3 consists of 17 residues. The chain's CDR3 is CASSAVDSSWRSTEAFF. The CDR3 coding sequence is TGCGCCAGCAGCGCGGTGGACTCCTCATGGCGGAGCACTGAAGCTTTCTTT.

V and J are TRBV30 and TRBJ2-3, with 8 positions matching TRBD2. The CDR3 runs 15 residues. Germline loops: CDR1 GTSNPN, CDR2 SVGIG (reference sequence). V trimming: 3 bases; J trimming: 5 bases; junction bases outside the gene matches: 10. The CDR3, as DNA: TGTGCCTGGAGGGTGGGGGCCCTAGCGGGAGATACGCAGTATTTT. Translation gives CAWRVGALAGDTQYF. Drawing the rest from reference TRBV30 and TRBJ2-3, the complete variable domain is SQTIHQWPATLVQPVGSPLSLECTVEGTSNPNLYWYRQAAGRGLQLLFYSVGIGQISSEVPQNLSASRPQDRQFILSSKKLLLSDSGFYLCAWRVGALAGDTQYFGPGTRLTVL.

This clone has just one count. This chain connects TRBV6-5 to TRBJ2-5; TRBD2 matches at 7 bases. The germline V gene has CDR1 MNHEY and CDR2 SVGAGI. This CDR3 contains 14 residues. Unmatched junction bases numbered 8, after V lost 7 bases and J lost 3 bases. In DNA form, the CDR3 reads TGTGCCAGCACCAGACCGGGACTAAAAGAGACCCAGTACTTC. Translated, it gives CASTRPGLKETQYF.

The rearrangement links TRBV5-1 to TRBJ2-1, with 8 bases lining up with TRBD2. The CDR3 totals 13 residues. V lost 1 base and J lost 10; bases outside the gene matches: 4. Germline V CDR1 and CDR2: SGHRS, YFSETQ. The CDR3 region is CASSLREGPEQFF. CDR3 in DNA: TGCGCCAGCAGCTTGCGGGAGGGCCCCGAGCAGTTCTTC. Full variable domain (missing parts from reference TRBV5-1 and TRBJ2-1): KAGVTQTPRYLIKTRGQQVTLSCSPISGHRSVSWYQQTPGQGLQFLFEYFSETQRNKGNFPGRFSGRQFSNSRSEMNVSTLELGDSALYLCASSLREGPEQFFGPGTRLTVL.

The genes are TRBV5-5 and TRBJ2-6; D remains ambiguous. CDR1 and CDR2 from the germline V gene are SGHKS and YYEKEE (reference sequence). This CDR3 has 13 residues. Trimming removed 2 bases at V and 4 bases at J, with 4 bases between. The CDR3 is CASSFLGANVLTF. CDR3 bases: TGTGCCAGCAGCTTTCTGGGGGCCAACGTCCTGACTTTC.

CDR3 sequence (DNA): TGTGCCAGCAGCCCGCCTGGAATCGATACGCAGTATTTT. Amino acids: CASSPPGIDTQYF. V usage is TRBV7-3 and J usage is TRBJ2-3; no firm D call. The V gene's germline CDR1 is SGHTA and CDR2 FQGTGA. V was clipped by 5 bases and J by 6 bases, with 12 bases between them. This CDR3 has 13 residues.

The V gene is TRBV30, the J gene TRBJ2-5; the D call may be TRBD1 or TRBD2 (5 bases each). Germline assignment: CDR1 GTSNPN and CDR2 SVGIG (reference sequence). V dropped 0 bases and J dropped 5 bases, with 13 bases sitting between them. This CDR3 is 14 amino acids long. CDR3 in amino acids: CAWSVGTPPETQYF. CDR3 nucleotides: TGTGCCTGGAGTGTTGGGACCCCGCCGGAGACCCAGTACTTC.

In this sample, this clone is medium-sized. This chain links TRBV19 with TRBJ1-2, with D possibly matching TRBD1 (6 bases). This CDR3 has 15 amino acids. Germline loops: CDR1 LNHDA, CDR2 SQIVND (reference sequence). V lost 3 bases and J 2 bases, leaving 13 bases between the germline ends. CDR3 loop: CASSIQAGQNYGYTF. The CDR3 DNA is TGTGCCAGTAGTATTCAGGCCGGACAGAACTATGGCTACACCTTC.

V usage is TRBV6-6 and J usage is TRBJ1-1; D not certain. CDR1 is MNHNY and CDR2 is SVGAGI in the germline V gene (reference sequence). Trimming shortened V by 6 bases and J by 7 bases, and 18 bases separated the two germline ends. The CDR3 covers 14 residues. For the CDR3, the DNA is TGTGCCAGCAGAACCCGAGTGCAAAGTTATGAAGCTTTCTTT. Translation: CASRTRVQSYEAFF.

CDR3 bases: TGTGCCAGCTCACCGCCGGGGACCTACGAGCAGTACTTC. Translating gives CASSPPGTYEQYF. V gene TRBV18 combines with J gene TRBJ2-7; D may be TRBD2 (5 bases). V was clipped by 3 bases and J by 2 bases, with 8 bases between them. The CDR3 length is 13 residues. Germline V gene sequence: CDR1 KGHSH, CDR2 LQKENI.

The table lists this clone with a count of one. The V call is TRBV29-1, the J call TRBJ2-7; D not resolved. The CDR3 extends over 15 amino acids. Germline assignment: CDR1 SQVTM and CDR2 ANQGSEA. Trimming shortened V by 3 bases and J by 1 base, and 16 bases separated the two germline ends. As DNA, the CDR3 is TGCAGCGTTGACTCGGGCAGAACCCCTTCCTACGAGCAGTACTTC. This sequence encodes CSVDSGRTPSYEQYF.

This clone was detected only a few times. The V gene is TRBV6-6, the J gene TRBJ1-1; D gene unclear. The CDR3 length is 12 residues. The germline gives CDR1 MNHNY, CDR2 SVGAGI (reference sequence). Trimming left V 7 bases short and J 5 bases short, with 11 bases between. CDR3 DNA: TGTGCCAGCACGGATCTCGGGACTGAAGCTTTCTTT. As protein: CASTDLGTEAFF.

The V gene is TRBV5-1, the J gene TRBJ2-3; 7 bases are shared with TRBD2. The trim removed 4 bases at V and 5 bases at J, leaving 10 bases unmatched. The CDR3 has 15 amino acids. The germline CDR1 and CDR2 sequences are SGHRS and YFSETQ. CDR3 sequence: CASSKGTTGGDTQYF. CDR3 coding DNA: TGCGCCAGCAGCAAAGGGACTACCGGAGGAGATACGCAGTATTTT.